The present entry profiles one T cell receptor (beta chain) with its context. The conserved closing phenylalanine or tryptophan is absent in this CDR3, likely reflecting a read error. The length of the CDR3 is 14 residues. V shed 5 bases and J shed 5 bases, with 12 bases lying between them. In germline, CDR1 is ENHRY, CDR2 SYGVKD. This specimen comes from a study of T cells in Graves' hyperthyroidism and ophthalmopathy. TCR beta CDR3 sequences were amplified from RNA transcripts. First-round RT-PCR with HTBI primers amplified the TCR CDR3 region. TCRdb redid the calling of the multiplex PCR reads with MiXCR, one entry per CDR3 protein. The table shows around 55,000 distinct CDR3 sequences, with around 48% occurring only once.

The sample consisted of blood. The TCR was taken from a woman aged 50 to 60 with Graves' ophthalmopathy. This chain links TRBV10-3 with TRBJ2-2; TRBD2 might be the D (7 bases). The CDR3 reads CAISRGASTGELFS. The CDR3 DNA reads as TGTGCCATCAGTCGGGGGGCTTCGACCGGGGAGCTGTTTTCT.